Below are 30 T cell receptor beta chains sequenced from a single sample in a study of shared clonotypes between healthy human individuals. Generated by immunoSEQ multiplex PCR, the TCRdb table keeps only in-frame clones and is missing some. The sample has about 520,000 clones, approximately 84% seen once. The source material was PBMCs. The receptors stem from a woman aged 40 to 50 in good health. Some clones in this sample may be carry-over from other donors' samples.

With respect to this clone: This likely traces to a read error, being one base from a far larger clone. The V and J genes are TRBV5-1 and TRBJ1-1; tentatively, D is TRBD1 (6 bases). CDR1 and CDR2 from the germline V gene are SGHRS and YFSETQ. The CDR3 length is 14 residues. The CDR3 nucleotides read TGCGCCAACAGCTTGGCGGGGGCGGACACTGAAGCTTTCTTT. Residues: CANSLAGADTEAFF.

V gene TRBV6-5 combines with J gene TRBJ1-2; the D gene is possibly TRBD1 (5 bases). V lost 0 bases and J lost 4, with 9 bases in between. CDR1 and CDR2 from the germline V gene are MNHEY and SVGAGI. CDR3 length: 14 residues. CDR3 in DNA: TGTGCCAGCAGTTACTCCTGGGGGACCTATGGCTACACCTTC. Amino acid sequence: CASSYSWGTYGYTF.

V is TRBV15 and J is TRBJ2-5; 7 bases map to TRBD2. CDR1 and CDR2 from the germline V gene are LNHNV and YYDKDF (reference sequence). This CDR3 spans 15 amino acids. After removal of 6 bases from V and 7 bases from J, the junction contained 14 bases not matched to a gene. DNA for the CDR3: TGTGCCACCAGACTTCCGGCCGGCGGGAGAGGGACCCAGTACTTC. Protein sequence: CATRLPAGGRGTQYF.

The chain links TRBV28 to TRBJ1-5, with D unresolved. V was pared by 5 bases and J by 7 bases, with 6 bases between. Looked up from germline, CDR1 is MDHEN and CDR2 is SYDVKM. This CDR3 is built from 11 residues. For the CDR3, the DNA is TGTGCCAGCAGTACACGGCAGCCCCAGCATTTT. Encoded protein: CASSTRQPQHF.

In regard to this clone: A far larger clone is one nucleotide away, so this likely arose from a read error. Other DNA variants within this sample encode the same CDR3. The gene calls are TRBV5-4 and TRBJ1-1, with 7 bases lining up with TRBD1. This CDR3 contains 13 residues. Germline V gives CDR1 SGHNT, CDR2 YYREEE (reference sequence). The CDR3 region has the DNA TGTGCCAGCAGCCGAGGGGGCAACACTGAGGCTTTCTTT. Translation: CASSRGGNTEAFF.

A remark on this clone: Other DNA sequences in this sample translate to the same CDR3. The CDR3 loop reads CASSLAENYGYTF. The CDR3 DNA reads as TGTGCCAGCAGCTTAGCTGAGAACTATGGCTACACCTTC. The rearrangement links TRBV7-9 to TRBJ1-2; D is ambiguous. Germline assignment: CDR1 SEHNR and CDR2 FQNEAQ (reference sequence). V was shortened by 0 bases and J by 2 bases, with 4 bases between the two germline ends. The CDR3 runs 13 residues.

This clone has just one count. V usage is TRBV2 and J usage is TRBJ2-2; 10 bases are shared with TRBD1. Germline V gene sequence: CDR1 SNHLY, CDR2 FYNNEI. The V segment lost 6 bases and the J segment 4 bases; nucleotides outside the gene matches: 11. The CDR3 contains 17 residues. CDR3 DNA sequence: TGTGCCAGCAGACGAGGGACAGGGGCCGGTCTCACCGGGGAGCTGTTTTTT. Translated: CASRRGTGAGLTGELFF.

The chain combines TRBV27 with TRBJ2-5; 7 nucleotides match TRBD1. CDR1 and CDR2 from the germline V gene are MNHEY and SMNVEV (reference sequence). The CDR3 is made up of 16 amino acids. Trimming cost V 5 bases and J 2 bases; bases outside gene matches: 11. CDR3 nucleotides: TGTGCCAGCAGTCTCCAACTTGGACAGGTGCAAGAGACCCAGTACTTC. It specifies CASSLQLGQVQETQYF.

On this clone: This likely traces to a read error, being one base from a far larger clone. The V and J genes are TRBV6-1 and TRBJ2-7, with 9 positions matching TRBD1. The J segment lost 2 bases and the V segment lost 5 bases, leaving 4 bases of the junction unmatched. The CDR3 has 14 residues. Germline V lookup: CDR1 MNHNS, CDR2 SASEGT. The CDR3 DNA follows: TGTGCCAGCAGTCCCGGGACAGGGCCCTACGAGCAGTACTTC. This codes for CASSPGTGPYEQYF.

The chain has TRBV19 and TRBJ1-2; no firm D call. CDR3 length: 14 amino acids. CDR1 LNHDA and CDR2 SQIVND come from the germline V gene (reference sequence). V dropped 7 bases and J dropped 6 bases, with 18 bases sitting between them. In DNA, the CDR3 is TGTGCCAGTAAGTCCAGCGTGACGGCCCATGGCTACACCTTC. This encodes CASKSSVTAHGYTF.

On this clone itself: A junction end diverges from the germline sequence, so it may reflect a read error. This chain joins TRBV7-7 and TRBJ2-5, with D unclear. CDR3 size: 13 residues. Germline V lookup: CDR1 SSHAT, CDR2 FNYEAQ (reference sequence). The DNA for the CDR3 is TGTGCTAGCAGCATCGAGCCTACGGAGACCCAGTACTTC. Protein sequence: CASSIEPTETQYF.

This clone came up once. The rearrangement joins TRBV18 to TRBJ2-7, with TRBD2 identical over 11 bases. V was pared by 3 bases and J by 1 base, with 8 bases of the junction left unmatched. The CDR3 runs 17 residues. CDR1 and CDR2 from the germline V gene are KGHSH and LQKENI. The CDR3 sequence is CASSPILAGGASYEQYF. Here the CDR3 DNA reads TGTGCCAGCTCACCGATTCTAGCGGGAGGTGCGTCCTACGAGCAGTACTTC. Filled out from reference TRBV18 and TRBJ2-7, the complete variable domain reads NAGVMQNPRHLVRRRGQEARLRCSPMKGHSHVYWYRQLPEEGLKFMVYLQKENIIDESGMPKERFSAEFPKEGPSILRIQQVVRGDSAAYFCASSPILAGGASYEQYFGPGTRLTVT.

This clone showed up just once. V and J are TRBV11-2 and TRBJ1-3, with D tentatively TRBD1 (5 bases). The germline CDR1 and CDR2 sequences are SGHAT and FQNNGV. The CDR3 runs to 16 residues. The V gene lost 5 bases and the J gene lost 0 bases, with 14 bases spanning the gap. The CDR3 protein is CASSRGDGNSGNTIYF. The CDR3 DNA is TGTGCCAGCAGCCGAGGGGACGGCAACTCTGGAAACACCATATATTTT.

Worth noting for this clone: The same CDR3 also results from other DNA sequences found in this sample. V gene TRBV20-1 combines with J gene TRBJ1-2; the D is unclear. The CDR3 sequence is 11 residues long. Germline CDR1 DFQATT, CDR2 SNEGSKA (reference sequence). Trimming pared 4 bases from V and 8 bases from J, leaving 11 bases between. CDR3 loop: CSATGPDGYTF. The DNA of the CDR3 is TGCAGTGCTACCGGGCCAGACGGCTACACCTTC.

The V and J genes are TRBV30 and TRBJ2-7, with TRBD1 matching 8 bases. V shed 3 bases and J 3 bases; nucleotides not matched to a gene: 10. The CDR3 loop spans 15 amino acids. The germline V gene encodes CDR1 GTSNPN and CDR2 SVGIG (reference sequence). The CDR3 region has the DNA TGTGCCTGGAGCGGAGGACAGGGCAAGATCTACGAGCAGTACTTC. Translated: CAWSGGQGKIYEQYF.

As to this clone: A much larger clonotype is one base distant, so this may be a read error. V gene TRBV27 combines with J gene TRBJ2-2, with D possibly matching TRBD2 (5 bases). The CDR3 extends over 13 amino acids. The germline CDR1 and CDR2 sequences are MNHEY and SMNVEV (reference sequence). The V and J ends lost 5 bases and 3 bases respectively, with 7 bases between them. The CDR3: CASSDGDTGELFF. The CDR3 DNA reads TGTGCCAGCAGTGACGGGGACACCGGGGAGCTGTTTTTT.

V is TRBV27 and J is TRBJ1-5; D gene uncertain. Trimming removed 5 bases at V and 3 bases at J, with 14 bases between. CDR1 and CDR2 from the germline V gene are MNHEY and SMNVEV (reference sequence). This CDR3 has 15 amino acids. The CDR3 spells CASSVSDGNNQPQHF. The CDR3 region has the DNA TGTGCCAGCAGTGTCTCGGACGGGAACAATCAGCCCCAGCATTTT.

The CDR3 DNA reads TGTGCCAGCTCACTTCAGGGTACCGGGGAGCTGTTTTTT. This encodes CASSLQGTGELFF. This chain links TRBV18 with TRBJ2-2, with D possibly being TRBD1 (5 bases). Germline assignment: CDR1 KGHSH and CDR2 LQKENI. The CDR3 runs to 13 residues. V lost 4 bases and J 5 bases, leaving 8 bases between the germline ends.

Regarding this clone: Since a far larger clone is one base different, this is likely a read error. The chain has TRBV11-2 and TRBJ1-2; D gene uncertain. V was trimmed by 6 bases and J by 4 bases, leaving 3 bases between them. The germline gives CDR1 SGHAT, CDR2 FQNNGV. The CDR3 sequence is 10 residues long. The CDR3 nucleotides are TGTGCCAGCAGGGTCTATGGCTACACCTTC. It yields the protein CASRVYGYTF.

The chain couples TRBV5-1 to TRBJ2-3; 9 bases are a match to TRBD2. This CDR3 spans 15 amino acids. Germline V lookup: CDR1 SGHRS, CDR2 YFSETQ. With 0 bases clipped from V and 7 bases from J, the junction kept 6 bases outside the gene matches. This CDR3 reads CASSLEVAGDYTQYF. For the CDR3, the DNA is TGCGCCAGCAGCTTGGAGGTAGCGGGGGACTATACGCAGTATTTT.

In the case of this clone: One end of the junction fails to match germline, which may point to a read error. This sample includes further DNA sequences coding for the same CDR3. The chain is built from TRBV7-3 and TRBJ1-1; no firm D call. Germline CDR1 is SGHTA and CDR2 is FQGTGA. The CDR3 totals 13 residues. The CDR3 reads CASSLTPNTEAFF. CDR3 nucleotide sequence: TGTGCCAGCAGCCTAACTCCGAACACTGAAGCTTTCTTT.

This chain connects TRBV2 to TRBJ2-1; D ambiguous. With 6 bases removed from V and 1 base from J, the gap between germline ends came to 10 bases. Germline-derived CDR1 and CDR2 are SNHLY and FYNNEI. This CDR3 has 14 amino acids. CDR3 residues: CASRALESYNEQFF. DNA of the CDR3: TGTGCCAGCAGGGCTTTAGAATCCTACAATGAGCAGTTCTTC.

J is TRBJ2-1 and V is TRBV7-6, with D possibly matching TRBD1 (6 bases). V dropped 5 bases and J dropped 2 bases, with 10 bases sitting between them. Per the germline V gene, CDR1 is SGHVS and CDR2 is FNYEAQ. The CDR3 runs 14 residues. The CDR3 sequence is CASSREGAYNEQFF. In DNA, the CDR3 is TGTGCCAGCAGCCGCGAGGGGGCCTACAATGAGCAGTTCTTC.

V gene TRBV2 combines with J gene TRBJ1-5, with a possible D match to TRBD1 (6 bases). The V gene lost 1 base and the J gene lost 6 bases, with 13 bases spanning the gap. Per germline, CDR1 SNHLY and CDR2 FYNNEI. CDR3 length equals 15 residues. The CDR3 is CASSEVGRGFQPQHF. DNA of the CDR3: TGTGCCAGCAGTGAAGTGGGCAGGGGATTTCAGCCCCAGCATTTT.

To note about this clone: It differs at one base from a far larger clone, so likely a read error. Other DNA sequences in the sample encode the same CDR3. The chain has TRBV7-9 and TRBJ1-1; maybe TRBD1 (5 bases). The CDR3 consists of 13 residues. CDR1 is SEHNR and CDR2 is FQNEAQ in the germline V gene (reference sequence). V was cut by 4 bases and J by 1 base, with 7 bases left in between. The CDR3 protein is CASSSTENTEAFF. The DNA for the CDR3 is TGTGCCAGCAGCTCGACAGAGAACACTGAAGCTTTCTTT. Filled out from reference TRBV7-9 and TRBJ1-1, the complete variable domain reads DTGVSQNPRHKITKRGQNVTFRCDPISEHNRLYWYRQTLGQGPEFLTYFQNEAQLEKSRLLSDRFSAERPKGSFSTLEIQRTEQGDSAMYLCASSSTENTEAFFGQGTRLTVV.

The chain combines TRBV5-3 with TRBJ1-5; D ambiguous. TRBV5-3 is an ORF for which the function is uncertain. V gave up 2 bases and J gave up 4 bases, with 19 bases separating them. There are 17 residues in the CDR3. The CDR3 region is CARSLGPARRTNQPQHF. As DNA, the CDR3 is TGTGCCAGAAGCTTAGGACCGGCCAGGAGAACGAATCAGCCCCAGCATTTT.

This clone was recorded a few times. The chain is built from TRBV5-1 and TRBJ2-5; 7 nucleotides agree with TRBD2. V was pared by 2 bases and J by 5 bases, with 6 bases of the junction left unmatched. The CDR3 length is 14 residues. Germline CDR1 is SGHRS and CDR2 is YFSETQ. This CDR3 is CASSFPGREETQYF. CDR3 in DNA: TGCGCCAGCAGCTTTCCGGGGAGGGAGGAGACCCAGTACTTC.

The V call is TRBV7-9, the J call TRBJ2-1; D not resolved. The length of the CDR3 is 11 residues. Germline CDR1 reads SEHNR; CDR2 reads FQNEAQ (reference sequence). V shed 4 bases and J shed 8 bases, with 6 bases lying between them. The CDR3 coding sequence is TGTGCCAGCAGCTCTTGGGATGAGCAGTTCTTC. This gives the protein CASSSWDEQFF.

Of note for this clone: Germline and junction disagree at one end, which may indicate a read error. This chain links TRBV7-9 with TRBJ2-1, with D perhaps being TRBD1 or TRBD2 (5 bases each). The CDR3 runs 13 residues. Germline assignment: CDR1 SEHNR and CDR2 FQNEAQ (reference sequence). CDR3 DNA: TGTGCCAGCAGCGCAGGGCGGGCGCAGGGTCAAATCTTC. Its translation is CASSAGRAQGQIF.

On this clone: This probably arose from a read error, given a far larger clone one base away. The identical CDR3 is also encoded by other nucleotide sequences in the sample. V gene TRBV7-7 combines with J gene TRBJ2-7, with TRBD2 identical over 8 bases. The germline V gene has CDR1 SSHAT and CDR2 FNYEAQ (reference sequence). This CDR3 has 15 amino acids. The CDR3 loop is CASSLAAGGYYEQYF. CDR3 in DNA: TGTGCTAGCAGCCTAGCTGCGGGGGGCTACTACGAGCAGTACTTC.